Shown below are 3 T cell receptor beta chains from a single sample sequenced in a study of vaccination and CD4 T cells after COVID-19. Noted treatment: approximately 11-day PBMC culture with coronavirus spike peptide pools or control peptides (ViraFEST assay). Their specific antigens are unknown. The Oncomine TCR Beta short-read assay was applied to DNA of cultured CD4+ T cells. TCRdb re-called the PCR reads with MiXCR, one entry per CDR3 protein. The sample has fewer than 20,000 distinct CDR3 sequences; approximately 53% are singletons. This material consisted of CD4+ T cells from blood, cultured in vitro, taken before SARS-CoV-2 vaccination. Receptor source: a human donor who had recovered from COVID-19.

This clonotype was seen a few times. This chain uses TRBV20-1 with TRBJ1-2; 10 bases line up with TRBD1. The CDR3 loop spans 13 amino acids. J lost 7 bases, V lost 3 bases, and 5 bases had no gene match. CDR1 DFQATT and CDR2 SNEGSKA come from the germline V gene (reference sequence). The CDR3 loop is CSARPGQGFGYTF. The CDR3 DNA reads TGCAGTGCTAGGCCGGGACAGGGGTTTGGCTACACCTTC.

This clonotype was detected only a few times. The chain employs TRBV24-1 and TRBJ2-3; D remains ambiguous. V was trimmed by 4 bases and J by 4 bases, leaving 2 bases between them. The germline V gene encodes CDR1 KGHDR and CDR2 SFDVKD. This CDR3 is 11 amino acids long. The CDR3 nucleotides are TGTGCCACCAGTGACGCAGATACGCAGTATTTT. Amino acid sequence: CATSDADTQYF.

This clonotype was seen once. V gene TRBV4-2 combines with J gene TRBJ2-2; no clear D. V was trimmed by 3 bases and J by 1 base, leaving 9 bases between them. This CDR3 is built from 15 residues. Germline V CDR1 and CDR2: LGHNA, YNFKEQ. The CDR3 DNA follows: TGTGCCAGCAGCCAGCTGTGGGGGAACACCGGGGAGCTGTTTTTT. It is translated as CASSQLWGNTGELFF.